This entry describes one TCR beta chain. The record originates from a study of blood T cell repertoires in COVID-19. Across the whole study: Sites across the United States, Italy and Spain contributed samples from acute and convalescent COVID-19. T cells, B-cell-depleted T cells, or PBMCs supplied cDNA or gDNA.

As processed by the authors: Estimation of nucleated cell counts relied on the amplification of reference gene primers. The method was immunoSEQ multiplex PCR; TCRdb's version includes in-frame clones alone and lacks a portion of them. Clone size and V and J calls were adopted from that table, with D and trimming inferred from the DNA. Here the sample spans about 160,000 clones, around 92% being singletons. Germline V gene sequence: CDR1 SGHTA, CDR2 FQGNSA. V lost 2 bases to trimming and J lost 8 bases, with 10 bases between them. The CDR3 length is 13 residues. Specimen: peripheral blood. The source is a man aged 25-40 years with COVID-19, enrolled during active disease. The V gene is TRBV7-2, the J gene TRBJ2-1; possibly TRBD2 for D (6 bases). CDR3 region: CASSLRERDEQFF. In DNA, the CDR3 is TGTGCCAGCAGCTTAAGGGAGCGGGATGAGCAGTTCTTC.